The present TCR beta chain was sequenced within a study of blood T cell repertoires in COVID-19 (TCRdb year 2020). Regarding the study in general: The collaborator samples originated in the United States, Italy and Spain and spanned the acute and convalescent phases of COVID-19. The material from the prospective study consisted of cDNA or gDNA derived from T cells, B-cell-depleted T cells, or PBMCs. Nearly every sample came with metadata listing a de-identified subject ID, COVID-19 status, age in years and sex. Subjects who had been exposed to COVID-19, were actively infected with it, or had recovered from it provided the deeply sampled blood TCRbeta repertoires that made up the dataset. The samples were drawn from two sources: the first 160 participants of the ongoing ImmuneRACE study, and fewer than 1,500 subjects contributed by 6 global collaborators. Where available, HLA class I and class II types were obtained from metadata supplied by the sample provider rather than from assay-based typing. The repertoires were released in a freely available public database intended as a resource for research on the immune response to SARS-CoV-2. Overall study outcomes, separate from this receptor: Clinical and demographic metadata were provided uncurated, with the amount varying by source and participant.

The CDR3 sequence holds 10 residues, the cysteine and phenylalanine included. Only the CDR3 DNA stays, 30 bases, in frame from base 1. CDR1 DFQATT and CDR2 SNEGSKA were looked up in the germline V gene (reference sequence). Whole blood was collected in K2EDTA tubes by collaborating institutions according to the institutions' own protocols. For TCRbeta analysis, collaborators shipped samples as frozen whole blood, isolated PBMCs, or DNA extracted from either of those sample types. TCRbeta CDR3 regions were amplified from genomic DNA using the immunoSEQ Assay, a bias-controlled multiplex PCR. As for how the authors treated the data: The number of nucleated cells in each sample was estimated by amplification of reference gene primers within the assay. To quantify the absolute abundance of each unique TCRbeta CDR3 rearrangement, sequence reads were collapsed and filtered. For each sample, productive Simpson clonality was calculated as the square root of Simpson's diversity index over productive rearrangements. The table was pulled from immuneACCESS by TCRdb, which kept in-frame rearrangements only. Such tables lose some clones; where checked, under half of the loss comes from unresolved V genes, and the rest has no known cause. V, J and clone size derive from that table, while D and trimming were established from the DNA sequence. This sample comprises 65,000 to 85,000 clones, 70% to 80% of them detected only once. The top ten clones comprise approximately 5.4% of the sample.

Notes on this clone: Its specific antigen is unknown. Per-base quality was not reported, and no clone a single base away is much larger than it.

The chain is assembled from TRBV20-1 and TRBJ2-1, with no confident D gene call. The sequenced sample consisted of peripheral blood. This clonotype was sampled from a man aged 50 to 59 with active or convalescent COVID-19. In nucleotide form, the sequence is TGCAGCCCTCGAGCCGTGGAGCAGTTCTTC. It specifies CSPRAVEQFF.